These 10 T cell receptor beta chains were sequenced from one sample in a study of cytomegalovirus exposure and HLA in healthy donors. PCR was performed using 60 Vbeta and 13 Jbeta primers. The repertoire was sequenced with immunoSEQ multiplex PCR; TCRdb's copy has only in-frame clones and lacks some. In the table there are some 65,000 clones, 60% to 80% of which are singletons. Sequenced: PBMCs. The receptors come from a girl aged 5-17 years in good health and CMV-seropositive.

This sequence joins TRBV4-3 and TRBJ2-2, with D possibly matching TRBD1 (6 bases). V was clipped by 0 bases and J by 6 bases, with 8 bases between them. CDR1 is LGHNA and CDR2 is YSLEER in the germline V gene. This CDR3 has 14 residues. The CDR3 sequence: CASSQDNRAGELFF. In nucleotides, the CDR3 is TGCGCCAGCAGCCAAGATAACAGGGCCGGGGAGCTGTTTTTT.

The chain carries TRBV10-3 and TRBJ2-7; 7 bases map to TRBD1. The junction had 8 bases not matched to a gene; V was cut back by 3 bases and J by 0 bases. CDR1 ENHRY and CDR2 SYGVKD come from the germline V gene. The CDR3 length is 16 residues. The CDR3 DNA reads as TGTGCCATCAGTGACCCCCGGGACAGCAGCTCCTACGAGCAGTACTTC. Amino acid sequence: CAISDPRDSSSYEQYF.

The rearrangement links TRBV9 to TRBJ2-7; TRBD2 aligns across 8 bases. J gave up 3 bases and V 0 bases, and 2 bases lay outside the gene matches. This CDR3 has 14 residues. CDR1 SGDLS and CDR2 YYNGEE come from the germline V gene. The CDR3 region is CASSVAAGDYEQYF. The CDR3 DNA reads TGTGCCAGCAGCGTAGCAGCGGGAGACTACGAGCAGTACTTC.

The rearrangement joins TRBV6-6 to TRBJ1-1, with a weak D call TRBD1 (5 bases). This CDR3 region has 13 residues. Trimming took 8 bases from V and 4 from J, leaving 14 bases between them. Germline-derived CDR1 and CDR2 are MNHNY and SVGAGI (reference sequence). The CDR3 loop is CASQYTGGTEAFF. Here the CDR3 DNA reads TGTGCCAGCCAGTACACGGGGGGCACTGAAGCTTTCTTT.

This clone was seen only a few times. This rearrangement joins TRBV7-2 to TRBJ2-3; D is unclear. This CDR3 has 12 residues. V lost 5 bases and J lost 8, with 11 bases in between. The germline gives CDR1 SGHTA, CDR2 FQGNSA. The CDR3 bases are TGTGCCAGCAGCACGGGTGGCGGTACGCAGTATTTT. The encoded protein is CASSTGGGTQYF.

The CDR3 coding sequence is TGTGCCATGAAAACAGGGAACTATGGCTACACCTTC. Its translation is CAMKTGNYGYTF. The V gene is TRBV10-3, the J gene TRBJ1-2, with D possibly being TRBD1 (6 bases). Germline-derived CDR1 and CDR2 are ENHRY and SYGVKD. The CDR3 runs to 12 residues. V shed 9 bases and J shed 2 bases, with 10 bases lying between them.

The chain joins TRBV30 to TRBJ1-2, with 7 bases that match TRBD1. Trimming took 5 bases from V and 5 from J; bases not matched to a gene: 5. Germline V gene sequence: CDR1 GTSNPN, CDR2 SVGIG (reference sequence). The CDR3 sequence is 12 residues long. In nucleotides, the CDR3 is TGTGCCTGGGCCGGGACAGAGTATGGCTACACCTTC. This sequence encodes CAWAGTEYGYTF.

The chain employs TRBV11-2 and TRBJ2-3; 10 bases align to TRBD2. V trimming: 3 bases; J trimming: 3 bases; junction bases outside the gene matches: 9. CDR1 and CDR2 (germline): SGHAT, FQNNGV. The CDR3 length is 17 residues. The CDR3 DNA sequence: TGTGCCAGCAGCTTGAGACCAGCGGGAGGGCCGACAGATACGCAGTATTTT. Amino acids: CASSLRPAGGPTDTQYF.

The chain combines TRBV7-8 with TRBJ1-1, with 7 bases aligning to TRBD1. This CDR3 region has 15 residues. V was pared by 1 base and J by 4 bases, with 6 bases of the junction left unmatched. CDR1 SGHVS and CDR2 FQNEAQ come from the germline V gene. The CDR3 loop reads CASSLDTGAGTEAFF. The CDR3 DNA reads as TGTGCCAGCAGCTTAGATACAGGGGCGGGCACTGAAGCTTTCTTT.

The CDR3 coding sequence is TGTGCCAGCACAGGGGCCCATAATTCACCCCTCCACTTT. Translating it yields CASTGAHNSPLHF. This chain joins TRBV27 and TRBJ1-6, with D maybe TRBD1 (6 bases). Germline V lookup: CDR1 MNHEY, CDR2 SMNVEV (reference sequence). The CDR3 has 13 amino acids. V was clipped by 7 bases and J by 5 bases, with 9 bases between them.